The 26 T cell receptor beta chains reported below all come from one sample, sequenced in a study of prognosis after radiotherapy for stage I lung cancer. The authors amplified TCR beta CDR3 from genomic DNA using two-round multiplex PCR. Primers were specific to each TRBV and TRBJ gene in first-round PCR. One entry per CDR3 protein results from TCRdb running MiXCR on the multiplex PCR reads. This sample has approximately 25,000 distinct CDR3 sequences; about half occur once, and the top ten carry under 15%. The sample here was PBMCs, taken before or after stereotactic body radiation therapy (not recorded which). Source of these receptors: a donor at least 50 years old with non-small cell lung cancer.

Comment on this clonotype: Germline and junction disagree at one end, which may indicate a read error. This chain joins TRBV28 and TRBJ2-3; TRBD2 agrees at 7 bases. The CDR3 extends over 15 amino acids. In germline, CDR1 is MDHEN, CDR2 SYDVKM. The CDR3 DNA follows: TGTTCCAGCGAAGTGACTAGCAGCAACACAGATACGCAGTATTTT. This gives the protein CSSEVTSSNTDTQYF.

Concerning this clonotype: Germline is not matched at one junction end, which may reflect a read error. Written as DNA, the CDR3 is TGTGCCAGCATCTTAAGGGGACTAGACTTTGCGAACACCGGGGAGTTGTTTTTT. It specifies CASILRGLDFANTGELFF. The chain joins TRBV7-9 to TRBJ2-2; TRBD2 agrees at 8 bases. The CDR3 has 18 residues. Germline CDR1 reads SEHNR; CDR2 reads FQNEAQ (reference sequence). Filled out from reference TRBV7-9 and TRBJ2-2, the complete variable domain reads DTGVSQNPRHKITKRGQNVTFRCDPISEHNRLYWYRQTLGQGPEFLTYFQNEAQLEKSRLLSDRFSAERPKGSFSTLEIQRTEQGDSAMYLCASILRGLDFANTGELFFGEGSRLTVL.

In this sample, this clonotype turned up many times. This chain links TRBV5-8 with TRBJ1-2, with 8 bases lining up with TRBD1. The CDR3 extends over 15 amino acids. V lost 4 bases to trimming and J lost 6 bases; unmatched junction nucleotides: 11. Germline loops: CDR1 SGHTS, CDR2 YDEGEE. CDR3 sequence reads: CASSRTSGGGDGYTF. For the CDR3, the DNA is TGTGCCAGCAGCCGTACCTCAGGGGGCGGCGATGGCTACACCTTC.

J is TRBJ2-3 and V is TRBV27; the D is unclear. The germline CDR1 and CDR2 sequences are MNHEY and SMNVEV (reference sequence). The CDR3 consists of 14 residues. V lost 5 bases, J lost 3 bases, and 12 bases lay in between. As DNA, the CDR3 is TGTGCCAGCAGTAGGGTATCTGAGACAGATACGCAGTATTTT. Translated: CASSRVSETDTQYF.

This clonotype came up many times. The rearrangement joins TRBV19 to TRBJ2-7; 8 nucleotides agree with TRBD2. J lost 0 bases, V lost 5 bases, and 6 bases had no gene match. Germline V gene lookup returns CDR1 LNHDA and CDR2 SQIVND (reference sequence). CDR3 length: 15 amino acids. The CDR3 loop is CASSSDSGGSYEQYF. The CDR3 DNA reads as TGTGCCAGTAGTTCGGACAGCGGGGGCTCCTACGAGCAGTACTTC.

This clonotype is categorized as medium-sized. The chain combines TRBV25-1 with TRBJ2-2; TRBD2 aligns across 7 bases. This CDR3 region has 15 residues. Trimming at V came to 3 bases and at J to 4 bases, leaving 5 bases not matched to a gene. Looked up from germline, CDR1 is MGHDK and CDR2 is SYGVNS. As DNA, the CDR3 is TGTGCCAGCAGTGATCCCAGCGGGGTCACCGGGGAGCTGTTTTTT. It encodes CASSDPSGVTGELFF.

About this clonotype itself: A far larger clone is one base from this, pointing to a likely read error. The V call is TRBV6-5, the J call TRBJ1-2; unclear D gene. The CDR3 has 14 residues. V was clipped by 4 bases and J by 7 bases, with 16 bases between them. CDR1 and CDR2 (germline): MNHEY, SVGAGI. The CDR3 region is CASSLGNPICGYTF. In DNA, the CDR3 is TGTGCCAGCAGTTTAGGGAATCCCATCTGTGGCTACACCTTC.

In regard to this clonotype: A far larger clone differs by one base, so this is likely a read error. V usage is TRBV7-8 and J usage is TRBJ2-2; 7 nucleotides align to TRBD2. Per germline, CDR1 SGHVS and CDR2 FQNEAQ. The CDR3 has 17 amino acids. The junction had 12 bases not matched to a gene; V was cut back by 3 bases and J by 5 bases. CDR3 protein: CASSFSGTIGTTGELFF. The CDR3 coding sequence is TGTGCCAGCAGCTTTTCTGGGACTATCGGGACGACCGGGGAGCTGTTTTTT. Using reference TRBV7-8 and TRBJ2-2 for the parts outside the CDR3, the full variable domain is GAGVSQSPRYKVAKRGQDVALRCDPISGHVSLFWYQQALGQGPEFLTYFQNEAQLDKSGLPSDRFFAERPEGSVSTLKIQRTQQEDSAVYLCASSFSGTIGTTGELFFGEGSRLTVL.

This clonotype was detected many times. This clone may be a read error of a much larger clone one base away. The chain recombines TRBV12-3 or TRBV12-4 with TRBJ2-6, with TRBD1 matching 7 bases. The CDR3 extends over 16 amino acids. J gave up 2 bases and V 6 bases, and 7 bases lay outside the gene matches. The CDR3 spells CASSRDSVPGANVLTF. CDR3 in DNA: TGTGCCAGCAGCCGGGACAGTGTACCTGGGGCCAACGTCCTGACTTTC.

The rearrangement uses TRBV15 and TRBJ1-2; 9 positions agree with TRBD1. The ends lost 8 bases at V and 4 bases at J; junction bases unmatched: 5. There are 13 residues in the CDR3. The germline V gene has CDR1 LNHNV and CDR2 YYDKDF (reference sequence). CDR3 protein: CATGDRVVYGYTF. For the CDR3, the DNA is TGTGCCACCGGGGACAGGGTGGTCTATGGCTACACCTTC.

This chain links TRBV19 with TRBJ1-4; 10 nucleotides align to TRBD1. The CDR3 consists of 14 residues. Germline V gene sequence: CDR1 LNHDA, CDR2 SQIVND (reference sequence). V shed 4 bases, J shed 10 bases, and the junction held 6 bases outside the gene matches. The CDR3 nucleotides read TGTGCCAGTAGTACGGGGGACAGGGGTGGAAAACTGTTTTTT. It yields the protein CASSTGDRGGKLFF.

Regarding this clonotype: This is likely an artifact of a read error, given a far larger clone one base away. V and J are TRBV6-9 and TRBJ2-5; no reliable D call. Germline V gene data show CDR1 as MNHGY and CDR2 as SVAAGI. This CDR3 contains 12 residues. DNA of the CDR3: TGTGCCAGAAGTTACTTTAACGGCCCCCAGTACTTC. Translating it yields CARSYFNGPQYF.

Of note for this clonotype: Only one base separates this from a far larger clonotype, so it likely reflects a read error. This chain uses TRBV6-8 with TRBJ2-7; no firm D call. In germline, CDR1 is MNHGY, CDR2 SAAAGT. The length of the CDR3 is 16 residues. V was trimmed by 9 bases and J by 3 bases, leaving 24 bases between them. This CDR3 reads CARRRLGGNSRYEQYF. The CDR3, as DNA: TGTGCCAGAAGGCGACTCGGTGGCAACTCGCGCTACGAGCAGTACTTC.

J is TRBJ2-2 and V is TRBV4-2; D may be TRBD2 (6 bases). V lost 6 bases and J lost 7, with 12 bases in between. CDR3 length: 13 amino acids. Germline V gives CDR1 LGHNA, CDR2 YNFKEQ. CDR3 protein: CASRSSAVGELFF. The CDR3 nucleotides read TGTGCCAGCAGATCTAGCGCTGTCGGGGAGCTGTTTTTT.

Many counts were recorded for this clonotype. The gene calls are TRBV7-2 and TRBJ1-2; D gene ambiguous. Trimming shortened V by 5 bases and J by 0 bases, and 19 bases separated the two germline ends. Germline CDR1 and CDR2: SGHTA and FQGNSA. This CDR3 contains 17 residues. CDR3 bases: TGTGCCAGCAGCGCACTCGACTCACCGGGCCCTAACTATGGCTACACCTTC. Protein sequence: CASSALDSPGPNYGYTF.

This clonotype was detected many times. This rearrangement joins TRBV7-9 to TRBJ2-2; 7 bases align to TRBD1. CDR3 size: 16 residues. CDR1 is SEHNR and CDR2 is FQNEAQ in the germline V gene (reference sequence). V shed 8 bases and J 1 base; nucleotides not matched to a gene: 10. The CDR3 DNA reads TGTGCCAGCCGACAGGGACCTATCTGGAACACCGGGGAGCTGTTTTTT. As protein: CASRQGPIWNTGELFF.

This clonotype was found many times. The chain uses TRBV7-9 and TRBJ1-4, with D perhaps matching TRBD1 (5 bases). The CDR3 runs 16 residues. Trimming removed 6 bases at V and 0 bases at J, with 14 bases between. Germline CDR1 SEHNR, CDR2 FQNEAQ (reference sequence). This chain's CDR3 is CASSLQGAATNEKLFF. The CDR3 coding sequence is TGTGCCAGCAGTCTTCAGGGTGCCGCAACTAATGAAAAACTGTTTTTT.

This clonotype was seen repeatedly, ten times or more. The CDR3 spells CASSRSGRASNEQFF. CDR3 DNA: TGTGCCAGCAGCCGTAGCGGGAGGGCCAGTAATGAGCAGTTCTTC. The chain joins TRBV7-9 to TRBJ2-1; TRBD2 matches 11 bases. V lost 5 bases to trimming and J lost 7 bases; unmatched junction nucleotides: 7. CDR1 and CDR2 (germline): SEHNR, FQNEAQ (reference sequence). The CDR3 is made up of 15 amino acids.

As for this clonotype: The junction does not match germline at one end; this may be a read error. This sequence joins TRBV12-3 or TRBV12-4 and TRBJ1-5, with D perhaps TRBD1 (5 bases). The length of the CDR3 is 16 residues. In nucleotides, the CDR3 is TGTTCCAGCAGATTAGGGCGGCAGGGTTACTGTCAGCCCCAGCATTTT. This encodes CSSRLGRQGYCQPQHF.

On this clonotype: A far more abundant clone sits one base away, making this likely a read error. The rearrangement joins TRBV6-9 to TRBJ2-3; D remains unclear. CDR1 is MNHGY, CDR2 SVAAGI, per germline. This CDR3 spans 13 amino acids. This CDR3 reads CASSWANTYTQYF. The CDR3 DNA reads TGTGCCAGCAGTTGGGCAAACACATATACGCAGTATTTT.

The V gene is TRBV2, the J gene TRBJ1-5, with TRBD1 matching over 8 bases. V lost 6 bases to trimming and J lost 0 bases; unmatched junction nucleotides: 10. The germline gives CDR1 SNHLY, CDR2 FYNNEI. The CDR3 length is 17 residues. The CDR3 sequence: CASRTAGQGNSNQPQHF. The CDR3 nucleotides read TGTGCCAGCAGGACCGCAGGACAGGGAAATAGCAATCAGCCCCAGCATTTT.

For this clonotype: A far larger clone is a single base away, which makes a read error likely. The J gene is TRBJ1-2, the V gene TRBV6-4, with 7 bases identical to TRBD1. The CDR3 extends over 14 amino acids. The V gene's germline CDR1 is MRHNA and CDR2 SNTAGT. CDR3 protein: CASREGQINYVYTF. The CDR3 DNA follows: TGTGCCAGCAGGGAGGGACAGATTAACTATGTCTACACCTTC.

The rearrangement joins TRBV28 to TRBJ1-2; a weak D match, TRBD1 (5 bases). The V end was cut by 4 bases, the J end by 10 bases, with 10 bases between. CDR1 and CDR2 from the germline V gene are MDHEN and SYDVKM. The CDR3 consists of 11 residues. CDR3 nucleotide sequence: TGTGCCAGCAGTTGGGGAGGGGTCTACACCTTC. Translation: CASSWGGVYTF.

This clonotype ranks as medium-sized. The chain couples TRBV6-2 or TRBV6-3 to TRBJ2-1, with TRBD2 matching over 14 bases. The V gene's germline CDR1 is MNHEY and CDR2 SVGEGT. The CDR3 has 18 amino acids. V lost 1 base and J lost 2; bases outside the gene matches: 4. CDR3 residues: CASSYWGLAGEAYNEQFF. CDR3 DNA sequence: TGTGCCAGCAGTTACTGGGGACTAGCGGGAGAGGCCTACAATGAGCAGTTCTTC.

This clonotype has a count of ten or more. The CDR3 region has the DNA TGTGCCAGCAGTGAAGGACAGAGCTCCTACGAGCAGTACTTC. Translating gives CASSEGQSSYEQYF. The chain recombines TRBV3-1 with TRBJ2-7, with a possible D match to TRBD1 (6 bases). V lost 6 bases and J lost 0, with 12 bases in between. This CDR3 region has 14 residues. Germline CDR1 and CDR2: LGHDT and YNNKEL (reference sequence).

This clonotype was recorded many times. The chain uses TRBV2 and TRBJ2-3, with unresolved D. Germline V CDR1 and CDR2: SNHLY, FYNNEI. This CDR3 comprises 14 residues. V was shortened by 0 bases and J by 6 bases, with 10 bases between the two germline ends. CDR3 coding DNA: TGTGCCAGCAGTGAAGCGCTAAGTACCGATACGCAGTATTTT. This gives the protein CASSEALSTDTQYF.